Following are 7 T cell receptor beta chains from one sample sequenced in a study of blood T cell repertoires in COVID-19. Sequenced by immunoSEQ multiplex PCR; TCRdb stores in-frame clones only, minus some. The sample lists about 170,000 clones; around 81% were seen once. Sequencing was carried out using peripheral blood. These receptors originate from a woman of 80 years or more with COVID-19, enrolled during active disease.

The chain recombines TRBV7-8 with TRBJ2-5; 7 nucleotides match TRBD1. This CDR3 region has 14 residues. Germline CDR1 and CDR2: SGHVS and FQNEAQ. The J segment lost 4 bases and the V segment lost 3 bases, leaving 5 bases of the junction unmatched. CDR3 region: CASSFTGVGETQYF. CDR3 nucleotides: TGTGCCAGCAGCTTTACAGGGGTGGGAGAGACCCAGTACTTC.

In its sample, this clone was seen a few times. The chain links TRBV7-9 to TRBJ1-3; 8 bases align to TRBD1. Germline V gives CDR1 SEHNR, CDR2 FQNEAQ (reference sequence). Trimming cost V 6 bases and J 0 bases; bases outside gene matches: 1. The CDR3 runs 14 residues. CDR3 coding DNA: TGTGCCAGCAGTACAGGGGGCTCTGGAAACACCATATATTTT. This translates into CASSTGGSGNTIYF.

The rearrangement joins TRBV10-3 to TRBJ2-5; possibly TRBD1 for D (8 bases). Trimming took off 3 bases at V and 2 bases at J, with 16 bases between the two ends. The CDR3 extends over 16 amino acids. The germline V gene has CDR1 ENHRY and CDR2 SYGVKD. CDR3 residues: CAISEPTGGGQETQYF. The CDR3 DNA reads TGTGCCATCAGTGAACCTACAGGGGGGGGGCAAGAGACCCAGTACTTC.

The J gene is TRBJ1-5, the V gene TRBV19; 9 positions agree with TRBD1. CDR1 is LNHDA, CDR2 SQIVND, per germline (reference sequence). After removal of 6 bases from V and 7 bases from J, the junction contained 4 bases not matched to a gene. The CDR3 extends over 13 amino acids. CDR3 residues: CASSGQGRQPQHF. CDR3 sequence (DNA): TGTGCCAGTAGCGGACAGGGGCGGCAGCCCCAGCATTTT.

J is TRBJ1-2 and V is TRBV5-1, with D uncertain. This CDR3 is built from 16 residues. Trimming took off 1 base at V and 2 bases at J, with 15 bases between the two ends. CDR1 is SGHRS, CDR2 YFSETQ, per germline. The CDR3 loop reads CASSLMAGDVNYGYTF. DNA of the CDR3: TGCGCCAGCAGCTTGATGGCCGGGGATGTAAACTATGGCTACACCTTC. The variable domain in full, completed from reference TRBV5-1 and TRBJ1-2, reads KAGVTQTPRYLIKTRGQQVTLSCSPISGHRSVSWYQQTPGQGLQFLFEYFSETQRNKGNFPGRFSGRQFSNSRSEMNVSTLELGDSALYLCASSLMAGDVNYGYTFGSGTRLTVV.

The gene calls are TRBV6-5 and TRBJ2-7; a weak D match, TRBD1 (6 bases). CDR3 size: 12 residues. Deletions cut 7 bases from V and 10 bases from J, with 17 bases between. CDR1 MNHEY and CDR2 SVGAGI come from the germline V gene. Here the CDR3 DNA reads TGTGCCAGCAATCTCATACAGGGCCCACAGTACTTC. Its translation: CASNLIQGPQYF.

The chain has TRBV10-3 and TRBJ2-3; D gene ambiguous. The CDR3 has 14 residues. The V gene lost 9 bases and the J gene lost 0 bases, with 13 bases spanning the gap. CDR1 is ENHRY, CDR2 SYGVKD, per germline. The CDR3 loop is CAMANQDSTDTQYF. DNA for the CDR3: TGTGCCATGGCCAACCAGGATAGCACAGATACGCAGTATTTT.